Listed below are T cell receptor beta chains from one sample, sequenced in a study of PD-L1 blockade in urothelial cancer. Profiling relied on immunoSEQ multiplex PCR, and the TCRdb table lists in-frame clones only, not all of them. Here the sample spans roughly 43,000 clones, around 84% being singletons. This material consisted of PBMCs, taken around atezolizumab (anti-PD-L1) treatment. These receptor sequences come from a man in his 60s with urothelial cancer. Each CDR3 is given with its conserved first and last residue. D genes are given only for firm matches. For some rows the clone size is stated as once, few or many, or as a class when expanded; others skip it.

j_gene,v_gene,d_gene,abundance,CDR3aa,CDR3nt
TRBJ1-1,TRBV7-8,-,once,CASSPGLGRAGDTEAFF,TGTGCCAGCAGCCCGGGCCTCGGCAGGGCGGGGGACACTGAAGCTTTCTTT
TRBJ1-2,TRBV5-4,-,-,CASSLEQSAGTF,TGTGCCAGCAGCTTGGAACAGAGCGCGGGGACCTTC
TRBJ2-1,TRBV6-5,-,-,CASTSRTTYNEQFF,TGTGCCAGCACTTCTAGGACAACCTACAATGAGCAGTTCTTC
TRBJ2-3,TRBV13,-,-,CASSLGQGLTDTQYF,TGTGCCAGCAGCTTAGGGCAGGGGCTCACAGATACGCAGTATTTT
TRBJ2-7,TRBV27,-,-,CASRRNEQYF,TGTGCCAGCAGGAGGAACGAGCAGTACTTC
TRBJ2-1,TRBV10-3,TRBD1,-,CAVGTGANNEQFF,TGTGCCGTTGGGACAGGGGCTAACAATGAGCAGTTCTTC
TRBJ2-4,TRBV7-2,-,-,CASSVQTGSRGNIQYF,TGTGCCAGCAGCGTCCAAACAGGGAGTCGGGGAAACATTCAGTACTTC
TRBJ2-7,TRBV6-1,TRBD1,-,CASTPGQGSRYEQYF,TGTGCCAGCACTCCGGGACAGGGAAGTAGGTACGAGCAGTACTTC
TRBJ2-3,TRBV6-9,TRBD2,-,CASVAGEPDTQYF,TGTGCCAGCGTAGCGGGAGAACCAGATACGCAGTATTTT
TRBJ2-1,TRBV4-1,TRBD2,-,CASSPGAGGIGEQFF,TGCGCCAGCAGCCCCGGGGCGGGAGGGATTGGTGAGCAGTTCTTC
TRBJ2-2,TRBV11-2,-,-,CASSSAGLSVGELFF,TGTGCCAGCAGCTCCGCGGGACTGTCCGTCGGGGAGCTGTTTTTT
TRBJ2-3,TRBV7-9,-,-,CASSFVGIREDTQYF,TGTGCCAGCAGCTTTGTGGGAATCAGGGAAGATACGCAGTATTTT
TRBJ2-5,TRBV10-1,-,-,CASSDRDTGETQYF,TGCGCCAGCAGTGACCGGGACACCGGAGAGACCCAGTACTTC
TRBJ2-3,TRBV5-1,-,-,CASSLAAVSTDTQYF,TGCGCCAGCAGCTTGGCAGCGGTTAGCACAGATACGCAGTATTTT
TRBJ2-3,TRBV7-7,TRBD2,-,CASSPGLANTDTQYF,TGTGCTAGCAGCCCGGGACTAGCGAACACAGATACGCAGTATTTT
TRBJ2-5,TRBV11-2,TRBD1,-,CASSRTGGETQYF,TGTGCCAGCAGCCGCACAGGGGGCGAGACCCAGTACTTC
TRBJ2-3,TRBV5-1,-,-,CASSLQGDTQYF,TGCGCCAGCAGCTTACAGGGAGATACGCAGTATTTT
TRBJ1-3,TRBV5-1,-,-,CASKGDASSGNTIYF,TGCGCCAGCAAGGGGGACGCTTCATCTGGAAACACCATATATTTT
TRBJ2-1,TRBV5-1,TRBD2,-,CASSSLAGSYNEQFF,TGCGCCAGCAGCTCTCTAGCGGGATCCTACAATGAGCAGTTCTTC
TRBJ2-7,TRBV5-1,-,-,CASSLVAGASSYEQYF,TGCGCCAGCAGCTTGGTTGCTGGGGCCAGCTCCTACGAGCAGTACTTC
TRBJ2-5,TRBV6-4,-,-,CASSPGIQETQYF,TGTGCCAGCAGCCCAGGGATACAAGAGACCCAGTACTTC
TRBJ2-3,TRBV2,TRBD2,-,CASRPGLAGRTDTQYF,TGTGCCAGCAGGCCGGGACTAGCGGGACGCACAGATACGCAGTATTTT
TRBJ1-5,TRBV5-6,-,once,CASSLWQGNNQPQHF,TGTGCCAGCAGCTTGTGGCAGGGGAACAATCAGCCCCAGCATTTT
TRBJ1-5,TRBV30,TRBD1,-,CAWWTGVSNQPQHF,TGTGCCTGGTGGACAGGGGTGAGCAATCAGCCCCAGCATTTT
TRBJ2-5,TRBV5-1,-,-,CASSYGGPGETQYF,TGCGCCAGCAGCTACGGAGGGCCGGGGGAGACCCAGTACTTC
TRBJ1-1,TRBV2,TRBD1,-,CASSLITGGTEAFF,TGTGCCAGCAGTCTTATTACAGGGGGAACTGAAGCTTTCTTT
TRBJ2-1,TRBV5-1,TRBD1,-,CASNHYRGESYNEQFF,TGCGCCAGCAACCATTACAGGGGGGAATCCTACAATGAGCAGTTCTTC
TRBJ1-1,TRBV19,-,-,CASSMDSRMNTEAFF,TGTGCCAGTAGTATGGACAGCCGCATGAACACTGAAGCTTTCTTT
TRBJ2-7,TRBV27,TRBD2,-,CASSFSTGGSYEQYF,TGTGCCAGCAGTTTCTCCACCGGGGGGTCCTACGAGCAGTACTTC
TRBJ2-2,TRBV5-1,TRBD1,-,CASSLRQGTGELFF,TGCGCCAGCAGCCTAAGACAGGGCACCGGGGAGCTGTTTTTT
TRBJ2-3,TRBV6-1,TRBD2,-,CASSARSGSTSGGAKDTQYF,TGTGCCAGCAGTGCCCGTTCCGGTTCGACTAGCGGGGGGGCGAAAGATACGCAGTATTTT
TRBJ2-7,TRBV19,-,-,CASSIRAGVGEQYF,TGTGCCAGTAGTATACGGGCAGGGGTAGGCGAGCAGTACTTC
TRBJ2-3,TRBV5-1,TRBD2,-,CASGLAGGTDTQYF,TGCGCCAGTGGACTAGCGGGGGGCACAGATACGCAGTATTTT
TRBJ1-5,TRBV18,-,-,CASSPTMNNQPQHF,TGTGCCAGCTCACCGACAATGAACAATCAGCCCCAGCATTTT
TRBJ2-7,TRBV28,TRBD1,-,CASSPRQGNVYEQYF,TGTGCCAGCAGTCCTCGACAGGGGAACGTATACGAGCAGTACTTC
TRBJ2-3,TRBV9,TRBD2,-,CASSVGLRGGRSTDTQYF,TGTGCCAGCAGCGTAGGGTTGCGGGGGGGCCGAAGCACAGATACGCAGTATTTT
TRBJ1-1,TRBV29-1,-,few,CSVNRAVGFF,TGCAGCGTGAACAGGGCCGTTGGTTTCTTT
TRBJ2-1,TRBV11-2,TRBD2,-,CASSLDLLGLAGEQFF,TGTGCCAGCAGCTTAGATCTATTGGGACTAGCGGGTGAGCAGTTCTTC
TRBJ1-2,TRBV28,-,-,CASSSLDRKTNGYTF,TGTGCCAGCAGTTCTCTAGACAGGAAGACGAATGGCTACACCTTC
TRBJ2-5,TRBV30,-,few,CAWGKGGGYQETQYF,TGTGCCTGGGGGAAGGGAGGGGGGTACCAAGAGACCCAGTACTTC
TRBJ2-2,TRBV30,TRBD2,-,CAWSSLAGGNTGELFF,TGTGCCTGGAGTTCCCTAGCGGGAGGGAACACCGGGGAGCTGTTTTTT
TRBJ2-4,TRBV30,TRBD2,-,CAWSVAGGAGNIQYF,TGTGCCTGGAGTGTCGCGGGGGGCGCGGGAAACATTCAGTACTTC
TRBJ2-7,TRBV27,-,-,CASTTLDRTYEQYF,TGTGCCAGCACCACCTTAGACAGAACCTACGAGCAGTACTTC
TRBJ2-7,TRBV18,TRBD2,-,CASSLPSGGPYEQYF,TGTGCCAGCTCACTGCCTAGCGGGGGACCCTACGAGCAGTACTTC
TRBJ1-1,TRBV5-1,-,-,CASSLGGVGDYSAFF,TGCGCCAGCAGCTTGGGGGGCGTCGGCGATTACTCTGCTTTCTTT
TRBJ2-1,TRBV27,TRBD2,-,CASQAGGPINEQFF,TGTGCCAGCCAAGCGGGGGGGCCTATCAATGAGCAGTTCTTC
TRBJ2-1,TRBV27,-,-,CASRSSDWQTYNEQFF,TGTGCCAGCAGGAGTAGTGACTGGCAAACCTACAATGAGCAGTTCTTC
TRBJ1-1,TRBV5-4,-,-,CASSLGLTDASEAFF,TGTGCCAGCAGCTTGGGTCTGACAGACGCGAGTGAAGCTTTCTTT
TRBJ2-2,TRBV27,TRBD2,-,CASSLLAGVAGELFF,TGTGCCAGCAGTTTACTAGCGGGGGTCGCCGGGGAGCTGTTTTTT